These 15 T cell receptor beta chains came from one sample sequenced in a study of response to subunit inactivated influenza vaccine (dated by TCRdb to 2016 to 2019). The method behind the library was RT-PCR. Sequencer: Illumina HiSeq 2500. TCRdb reran the public reads through fastp at Q25 and MiXCR, keeping productive beta chains. Entries that share a CDR3 protein sequence are merged under the most common genes and DNA. In this sample the table shows more than 500,000 distinct CDR3 sequences, 10% to 12% of which occur a single time. The ten largest make up approximately 11% of the sample. A further study also used this sample, focusing on T cells expressing NK-cell markers. The second paper further reports: The TCR beta cDNA libraries were made using 5'RACE template switching, a step that added both a universal primer site and unique molecular identifiers.

Specimen: PBMCs from blood, collected on the day of vaccination. These receptors came from a middle-aged man who received an inactivated influenza vaccine. Donor details come from another sample of the same person, matched by shared clones.

This clonotype was seen ten or more times. This chain connects TRBV7-6 to TRBJ2-2, with D perhaps TRBD2 (6 bases). This CDR3 comprises 16 residues. Per the germline V gene, CDR1 is SGHVS and CDR2 is FNYEAQ. Deletions cut 5 bases from V and 3 bases from J, with 16 bases between. CDR3 sequence: CASSRNTWRDTGELFF. CDR3 sequence (DNA): TGTGCCAGCAGCCGAAATACATGGAGGGACACCGGGGAGCTGTTTTTT.

The chain uses TRBV6-2 or TRBV6-3 and TRBJ2-7, with 7 bases lining up with TRBD2. Trimming cost V 7 bases and J 6 bases; bases outside gene matches: 12. The CDR3 consists of 14 residues. Germline V gene lookup returns CDR1 MNHEY and CDR2 SVGEGT. Here the CDR3 reads CASTSMGVAGEQYF. The CDR3, as DNA: TGTGCCAGCACATCCATGGGGGTAGCGGGCGAGCAGTACTTC.

This clonotype was counted a few times. The V gene is TRBV25-1, the J gene TRBJ1-1, with TRBD1 as a possible D gene (6 bases). CDR3 length: 14 amino acids. Germline V CDR1 and CDR2: MGHDK, SYGVNS. V lost 8 bases to trimming and J lost 0 bases, with 13 bases between them. The DNA of the CDR3 is TGTGCCAGCGTCCGGGACAACATGAACACTGAAGCTTTCTTT. As protein: CASVRDNMNTEAFF.

This clonotype was observed a handful of times. This chain connects TRBV29-1 to TRBJ2-5, with D tentatively TRBD1 (5 bases). V lost 2 bases, J lost 5 bases, and 6 bases lay in between. Germline CDR1 and CDR2: SQVTM and ANQGSEA. The CDR3 spans 11 residues. This CDR3 reads CSVEKGETQYF. The CDR3 coding sequence is TGCAGCGTTGAAAAGGGGGAGACCCAGTACTTC.

This rearrangement joins TRBV6-6 to TRBJ2-7, with D possibly TRBD1 on 6 matching bases. The CDR3 contains 12 residues. V lost 6 bases, J lost 7 bases, and 13 bases lay in between. CDR1 is MNHNY and CDR2 is SVGAGI in the germline V gene (reference sequence). The CDR3 protein is CASSPNRVEQYF. The CDR3 DNA is TGTGCCAGCAGCCCGAACAGGGTGGAGCAGTACTTC.

This sequence joins TRBV6-2 or TRBV6-3 and TRBJ2-1, with 15 nucleotides matching TRBD2. The V gene's germline CDR1 is MNHEY and CDR2 SVGEGT. This CDR3 comprises 17 residues. V shed 4 bases, J shed 7 bases, and the junction held 8 bases outside the gene matches. The CDR3: CASSWTGLAGGRNEQFF. CDR3 nucleotides: TGTGCCAGCAGTTGGACGGGACTAGCGGGGGGACGAAATGAGCAGTTCTTC.

V usage is TRBV28 and J usage is TRBJ2-5; 7 bases line up with TRBD2. Germline V gives CDR1 MDHEN, CDR2 SYDVKM. The CDR3 runs 13 residues. CDR3 sequence (DNA): TGTGCTTCGGCGGGAGTTCGGGAAGAGACCCAGTACTTC. Protein product: CASAGVREETQYF. Full variable domain (outside the CDR3, taken from reference TRBV28 and TRBJ2-5): DVKVTQSSRYLVKRTGEKVFLECVQDMDHENMFWYRQDPGLGLRLIYFSYDVKMKEKGDIPEGYSVSREKKERFSLILESASTNQTSMYLCASAGVREETQYFGPGTRLLVL.

V and J are TRBV7-6 and TRBJ2-6, with D perhaps TRBD1 or TRBD2 (5 bases each). Germline loops: CDR1 SGHVS, CDR2 FNYEAQ. V was pared by 5 bases and J by 0 bases, with 17 bases between. The CDR3 consists of 18 residues. The CDR3 DNA reads as TGTGCCAGCAGCGGACTTCGACAGTACCCCTCTGGGGCCAACGTCCTGACTTTC. It is translated as CASSGLRQYPSGANVLTF.

This clonotype was seen at least ten times. V and J are TRBV14 and TRBJ1-2; weak D call: TRBD1 (5 bases). Germline loops: CDR1 SGHDN, CDR2 FVKESK. V lost 0 bases and J lost 0, with 8 bases in between. CDR3 length: 15 amino acids. The CDR3 DNA reads TGTGCCAGCAGCCAAGAGGGGGGAGCTAACTATGGCTACACCTTC. Protein: CASSQEGGANYGYTF.

The rearrangement joins TRBV12-3 or TRBV12-4 to TRBJ1-1; D is perhaps TRBD1 (6 bases). The CDR3 is 16 residues long. V shed 6 bases and J shed 0 bases, with 17 bases lying between them. The DNA of the CDR3 is TGTGCCAGCAGGGAAACAGGGAGACCTATGAACACTGAAGCTTTCTTT. Protein product: CASRETGRPMNTEAFF.

The V and J genes are TRBV28 and TRBJ2-3; maybe TRBD1 (6 bases). CDR3 size: 14 residues. V dropped 1 base and J dropped 4 bases, with 9 bases sitting between them. Germline CDR1 is MDHEN and CDR2 is SYDVKM. The CDR3 DNA follows: TGTGCCAGCAGTTTATTACAGGGAGCAGATACGCAGTATTTT. It encodes CASSLLQGADTQYF.

A few counts support this clonotype. CDR3 in DNA: TGTGCCAGCAGGCGGAGGGAGAATTCACCCCTCCACTTT. Translated: CASRRRENSPLHF. This chain joins TRBV12-3 or TRBV12-4 and TRBJ1-6; D uncertain. Trimming took off 6 bases at V and 7 bases at J, with 10 bases between the two ends. The CDR3 length is 13 residues.

V gene TRBV28 combines with J gene TRBJ2-2, with no clear D. Per germline, CDR1 MDHEN and CDR2 SYDVKM. V lost 11 bases and J lost 3, with 10 bases in between. The CDR3 covers 12 residues. In nucleotides, the CDR3 is TGTGCCCACTCCGCACACACCGGGGAGCTGTTTTTT. It codes for CAHSAHTGELFF.

The J gene is TRBJ1-1, the V gene TRBV20-1, with a weak D call TRBD1 (5 bases). Between the trimmed V and J ends, which lost 2 bases and 10 bases, there was a span of 17 bases. The CDR3 spans 13 residues. Germline V gene sequence: CDR1 DFQATT, CDR2 SNEGSKA (reference sequence). The CDR3 sequence: CSARSGRDQVAFF. CDR3 coding DNA: TGCAGTGCTAGATCGGGCAGGGACCAGGTAGCTTTCTTT.

The rearrangement uses TRBV6-2 or TRBV6-3 and TRBJ1-1; maybe TRBD1 (5 bases). The CDR3 covers 13 residues. Germline CDR1 is MNHEY and CDR2 is SVGEGT. Trimming took 2 bases from V and 8 from J, leaving 12 bases between them. For the CDR3, the DNA is TGTGCCAGCAGTTACGACCGGGGGAGGGAAGCTTTCTTT. Protein sequence: CASSYDRGREAFF.